Sequencing of this T cell receptor (beta chain) was carried out in a study of blood T cell repertoires in COVID-19. Background on the study: Specimens from acute and convalescent COVID-19 originated in the United States, Italy and Spain. Sample material is recorded as cDNA or gDNA derived from T cells, B-cell-depleted T cells, or PBMCs.

Original processing methods: Reference gene primer amplification gave estimated nucleated cell counts. The repertoire was sequenced with immunoSEQ multiplex PCR; TCRdb's copy has only in-frame clones and lacks some. The DNA was the basis for D and trimming; V, J and clone size are from that table. The table has under 100,000 clones, more than 75% seen once. The ends lost 1 base at V and 5 bases at J; junction bases unmatched: 7. The length of the CDR3 is 15 residues. The germline gives CDR1 GTSNPN, CDR2 SVGIG (reference sequence). This chain joins TRBV30 and TRBJ2-1, with 8 positions matching TRBD1. The sample was peripheral blood. The sequence derives from a human donor in a cohort sampled during active COVID-19. The CDR3 here is CAWSGGTGFNNEQFF. CDR3 sequence (DNA): TGTGCCTGGAGTGGAGGGACAGGCTTTAACAATGAGCAGTTCTTC.